This T cell receptor beta chain is drawn from a study of monozygotic twins with inflammatory bowel disease. Study results and caveats: Fewer clonotypes were shared with others by IBD patients than by healthy twins, especially with disease activity.

A total RNA quantity of roughly 3.5 ug went into each TCR library. Template-switch reactions added UMIs with a 6-nucleotide sample barcode. TCRdb reprocessed the 5' RACE reads, with one entry per CDR3 protein and no DNA. The sample shows about 160,000 distinct CDR3 sequences, and less than 7.5% sits with its ten largest clones. Points on this clonotype: What it binds is unknown.

The CDR3 loop spans 16 amino acids. In germline, CDR1 is SGHVS, CDR2 FNYEAQ. Collection yielded roughly 2.3 ml of blood per donor. The origin of this receptor is a human donor with ulcerative colitis or Crohn's disease, or a healthy co-twin of an affected twin (not recorded which). This chain links TRBV7-6 with TRBJ2-3; TCRdb picks TRBD2, but there is no DNA to check that call. The material sequenced was blood. CDR3 in amino acids: CASSPIAGGRTDTQYF.